This TCR beta chain was found in a study of T cell changes during pregnancy in multiple sclerosis. Sequencing was performed with immunoSEQ multiplex PCR; in TCRdb, only in-frame clones are kept and a portion is missing. The sample carries about 73,000 clones, around 94% recorded once. Germline lookup yields CDR1 MDHEN and CDR2 SYDVKM. Unmatched junction bases numbered 0, after V lost 2 bases and J lost 8 bases. CDR3 length: 12 amino acids. The chain couples TRBV28 to TRBJ2-3; 8 bases are shared with TRBD1. The receptor comes from a female donor in good health, enrolled as a control in a pregnancy study. Sequences were derived from peripheral blood, sampled in the third trimester of pregnancy. The CDR3 sequence is CASSLQGATQYF. In DNA, the CDR3 is TGTGCCAGCAGTTTACAGGGGGCTACGCAGTATTTT.